This record concerns one TCR beta chain sequence. This sample stems from a study of technical replicates of blood from a few donors. This CDR3 has 20 residues. Germline loops: CDR1 MGHRA, CDR2 YSYEKL. Trimming shortened V by 1 base and J by 0 bases, and 24 bases separated the two germline ends. Produced via immunoSEQ multiplex PCR; TCRdb's table is partial and in-frame only. The sample includes some 81,000 clones, roughly 91% seen only once; the top ten take about 0.25%. This receptor was identified in a human donor in good health. The sample consisted of T cells isolated from PBMCs. J is TRBJ1-1 and V is TRBV4-1; perhaps TRBD1 as D (6 bases). CDR3 in DNA: TGCGCCAGCAGCCAAGGGCCGTACTACAGGGCCGTTGTCTTGAACACTGAAGCTTTCTTT. It encodes CASSQGPYYRAVVLNTEAFF.